The 8 T cell receptor beta chains given below trace back to one sample, sequenced in a study of monozygotic twins with inflammatory bowel disease (dated by TCRdb to the late 2010s). The method was 5' RACE. These reads were obtained on an Illumina HiSeq 2500. TCRdb reprocessed the sequencing reads and holds a single record per CDR3 protein sequence, with no DNA. The table of this sample itemizes about 300,000 distinct CDR3 sequences. The ten largest account for less than 6.5% of the sample. Material for sequencing was blood. The receptor source for this set is a human donor with ulcerative colitis or Crohn's disease, or a healthy co-twin of an affected twin (not recorded which).

This chain links TRBV5-1 with TRBJ2-5. Germline V gene sequence: CDR1 SGHRS, CDR2 YFSETQ. The length of the CDR3 is 11 residues. The CDR3 sequence is CASTAEETQYF. The whole variable domain, remainder taken from reference TRBV5-1 and TRBJ2-5, is KAGVTQTPRYLIKTRGQQVTLSCSPISGHRSVSWYQQTPGQGLQFLFEYFSETQRNKGNFPGRFSGRQFSNSRSEMNVSTLELGDSALYLCASTAEETQYFGPGTRLLVL.

The chain is built from TRBV6-2 or TRBV6-3 and TRBJ2-4; TCRdb's D call, TRBD1, is unchecked because there is no DNA. The length of the CDR3 is 13 residues. Per germline, CDR1 MNHEY and CDR2 SVGEGT. This CDR3 is CASMRTGTVIQYF.

V gene TRBV7-2 combines with J gene TRBJ2-5. CDR1 SGHTA and CDR2 FQGNSA come from the germline V gene. CDR3 length equals 13 residues. CDR3 sequence: CASSSLNQETQYF.

This sequence joins TRBV27 and TRBJ2-4; TCRdb designates TRBD2, a call that cannot be tested without DNA. The CDR3 consists of 15 residues. Germline V CDR1 and CDR2: MNHEY, SMNVEV (reference sequence). The CDR3 reads CASSLFPSGKNIQYF.

This sequence joins TRBV5-1 and TRBJ2-5; the TCRdb D gene call, TRBD1, has no DNA to confirm it. Germline V CDR1 and CDR2: SGHRS, YFSETQ. The CDR3 covers 16 residues. The CDR3 loop is CASSTPPTGRQETQYF.

This CDR3 reads CASRLNKLAKNIQYF. The chain is built from TRBV19 and TRBJ2-4. The CDR3 is 15 amino acids. Germline-derived CDR1 and CDR2 are LNHDA and SQIVND (reference sequence).

The chain joins TRBV6-2 or TRBV6-3 to TRBJ2-1; TCRdb proposes TRBD1, but this gene call is untestable without DNA. The CDR3 has 16 residues. Germline CDR1 reads MNHEY; CDR2 reads SVGEGT. The CDR3 protein is CASSYPSRGRDNEQFF.

This chain joins TRBV7-8 and TRBJ1-5; TCRdb reports TRBD1, a call that lacks DNA to check it against. This CDR3 contains 15 residues. Germline CDR1 SGHVS, CDR2 FQNEAQ. This CDR3 is CASSNRQAQYQPQHF. The full variable domain, rest sourced from reference TRBV7-8 and TRBJ1-5, is GAGVSQSPRYKVAKRGQDVALRCDPISGHVSLFWYQQALGQGPEFLTYFQNEAQLDKSGLPSDRFFAERPEGSVSTLKIQRTQQEDSAVYLCASSNRQAQYQPQHFGDGTRLSIL.